This is a list of T cell receptor beta chains from one sample in a study of blood T cell repertoires in COVID-19. Produced via immunoSEQ multiplex PCR; TCRdb's table is partial and in-frame only. Of around 160,000 clones in the sample, 80% to 90% were seen once. Sequencing was carried out using peripheral blood. These TCRs come from a man aged 55 to 69 with acute or convalescent COVID-19. The CDR3 runs from the conserved cysteine through the conserved F or W. D genes are given only for firm matches. Rows give clone size only sometimes, using once, few, many, or a class for an expanded clone.

d_gene	v_gene	abundance	j_gene	CDR3nt	CDR3aa
-	TRBV19	-	TRBJ1-5	TGTGCCAGTAGTATGCTAGACTCACGTAGCAATCAGCCCCAGCATTTT	CASSMLDSRSNQPQHF
TRBD1	TRBV5-8	-	TRBJ1-4	TGTGCCAGCAGCTCCCGACAGGGGCGAGAAAAACTGTTTTTT	CASSSRQGREKLFF
TRBD2	TRBV10-2	-	TRBJ2-2	TGCGCCAGCAGACTAGCGGGGGGCCCCGGGGAGCTGTTTTTT	CASRLAGGPGELFF
TRBD1	TRBV28	-	TRBJ2-1	TGTGCCAGCAGTTTATCCCTGACAGGGGGTTTAGCAAATGAGCAGTTCTTC	CASSLSLTGGLANEQFF
-	TRBV4-1	once	TRBJ1-6	TGCGCCAGCAGTCAAGGCCCAGGCTCCTATAATTCACCCCTCCACTTT	CASSQGPGSYNSPLHF
-	TRBV11-2	-	TRBJ1-3	TGTGCCAGCAGCCGTGACGGGGGTAGTGGAAACACCATATATTTT	CASSRDGGSGNTIYF
TRBD1	TRBV15	-	TRBJ2-3	TGTGCCACCAGCAAGGACAGGGGTTTTGGACCAGATACGCAGTATTTT	CATSKDRGFGPDTQYF
-	TRBV7-2	few	TRBJ2-2	TGTGCCAGCAGCTTAGGGCTTCTTTCTAGTGTCGTCGCCGGGGAGCTGTTTTTT	CASSLGLLSSVVAGELFF
TRBD1	TRBV6-5	-	TRBJ2-7	TGTGCCAGCAGTTTACAGGGGAAGCAGTACTTC	CASSLQGKQYF
-	TRBV13	-	TRBJ2-7	TGTGCCAGCAGCTTAGAGAACAGGGCCTACGAGCAGTACTTC	CASSLENRAYEQYF
-	TRBV3-1/TRBV3-2	-	TRBJ1-2	TGTGCCAGCAGCCAAGTGCAGGGAAACTATGGCTACACCTTC	CASSQVQGNYGYTF
TRBD2	TRBV4-1	-	TRBJ2-1	TGCGCCAGCAGTTCTCCTATCGCTAGCGGATACAATGAGCAGTTCTTC	CASSSPIASGYNEQFF